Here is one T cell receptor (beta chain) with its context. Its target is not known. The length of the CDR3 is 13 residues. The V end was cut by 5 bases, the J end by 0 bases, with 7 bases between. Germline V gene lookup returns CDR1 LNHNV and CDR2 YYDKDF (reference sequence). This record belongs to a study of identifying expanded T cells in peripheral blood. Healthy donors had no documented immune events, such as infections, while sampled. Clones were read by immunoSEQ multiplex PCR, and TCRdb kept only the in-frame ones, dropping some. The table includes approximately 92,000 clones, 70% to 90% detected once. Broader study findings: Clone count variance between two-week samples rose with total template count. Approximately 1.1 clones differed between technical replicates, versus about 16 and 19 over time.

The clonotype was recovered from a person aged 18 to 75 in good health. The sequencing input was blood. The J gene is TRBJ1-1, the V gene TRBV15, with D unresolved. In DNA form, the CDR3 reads TGTGCCACCAGCCTAACAGTGAACACTGAAGCTTTCTTT. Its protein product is CATSLTVNTEAFF.